This TCR beta chain was recovered during a study of CD8+CD57+ T cells in acquired aplastic anemia. Study background: Yields of DNA that came from sorted CD4+ and CD8+ cells averaged about 3.5 ug. On average, healthy donors gave about 10.8 million reads for CD4+ cells. Study results and limitations: Researchers reported that CD8+ Simpson's diversity was not significantly different in patients versus controls. Patients had approximately 29 CD8+ CDR3 sequences in common with controls (the shared set).

With regard to this clonotype: What it binds is not known. At one boundary the junction diverges from the germline segment, which might be a read error.

Germline V gene data show CDR1 as SEHNR and CDR2 as FQNEAQ (reference sequence). The CDR3 is 18 residues long. Investigators profiled TCR beta VDJ and CDR3 from genomic DNA template. TCRdb re-called the reads through MiXCR, storing one row per CDR3 protein. This table has about 210,000 distinct CDR3 sequences, approximately 60% appearing once. Source material: sorted CD4+, CD8+, or CD8+CD57+ T cells (not recorded which) from PBMCs. This TCR came from a human donor in good health. The V and J genes are TRBV7-9 and TRBJ2-3; D might be TRBD2 (5 bases). The CDR3 DNA reads TGTGCCAGCAGCTCGGTACTAGATCTTATCTGGTCGGCAGATACGCAGTGTTTT. Protein: CASSSVLDLIWSADTQCF.